This T cell receptor (beta chain) was captured by sequencing in a study of T cell changes during pregnancy in multiple sclerosis (dated by TCRdb to between 2018 and 2021). Regarding the research as a whole: The study looked at changes in the T cell repertoire across pregnancy in women with multiple sclerosis.

As regards this clone: Its binding antigen is unknown. No clone much larger than this one lies a single base away; base qualities are absent.

From a lookup of the germline V gene, CDR1 and CDR2 are SGHDN and FVKESK. The V and J ends are trimmed by 4 bases and 0 bases, leaving 8 bases between them. Including cysteine and phenylalanine, the CDR3 has 14 amino acids. Only the CDR3 region is kept as DNA, spanning 42 bases read in frame from base 1. Libraries were prepared through the immunoSEQ multiplex PCR assay. Here the immuneACCESS table is served through TCRdb, limited to in-frame sequences with V and J called. Missing clones are a known gap in these copies; in checked studies unresolved V genes cover under half, and the rest lacks a known reason. This sample comprises about 46,000 clones, 80% to 95% of them detected only once. 0.39% of the sample goes to the ten largest clones.

This chain joins TRBV14 to TRBJ2-3; the D gene is perhaps TRBD2, on 6 matching bases. The material was CD4+ T cells from peripheral blood mononuclear cells, obtained after pregnancy. This clonotype originated in a female donor with multiple sclerosis, enrolled in a pregnancy study. The nucleotides are TGTGCCAGCAGCCCCGGGGGTAGCACAGATACGCAGTATTTT. Its product reads: CASSPGGSTDTQYF.